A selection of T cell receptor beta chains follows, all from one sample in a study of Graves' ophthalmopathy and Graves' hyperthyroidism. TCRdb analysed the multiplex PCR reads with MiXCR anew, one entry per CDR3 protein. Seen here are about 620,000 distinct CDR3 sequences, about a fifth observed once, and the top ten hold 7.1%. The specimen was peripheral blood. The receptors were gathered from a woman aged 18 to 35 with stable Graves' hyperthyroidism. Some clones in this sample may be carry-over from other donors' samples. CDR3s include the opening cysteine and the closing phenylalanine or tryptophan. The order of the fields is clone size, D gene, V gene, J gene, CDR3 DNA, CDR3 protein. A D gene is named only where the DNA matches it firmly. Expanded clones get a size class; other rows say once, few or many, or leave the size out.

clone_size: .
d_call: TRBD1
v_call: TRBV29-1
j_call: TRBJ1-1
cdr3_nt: TGCAGCGTGGAGACAGGGACTTTAGCTTTCTTT
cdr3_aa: CSVETGTLAFF

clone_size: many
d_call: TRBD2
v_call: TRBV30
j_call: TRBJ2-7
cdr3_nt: TGTGCCTGGAGTGTAGGGTCTAGCGGGAGTGGTGAGCAGTACTTC
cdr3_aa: CAWSVGSSGSGEQYF

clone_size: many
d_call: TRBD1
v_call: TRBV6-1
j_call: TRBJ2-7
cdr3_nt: TGTGCCAGCAGACTCCGGGACAGGAGTTCCTACGAGCAGTACTTC
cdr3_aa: CASRLRDRSSYEQYF

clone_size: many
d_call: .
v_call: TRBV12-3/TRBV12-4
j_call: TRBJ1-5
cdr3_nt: TGTGCCAGCAGTCCCCGGTACAATCAGCCCCAGCATTTT
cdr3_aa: CASSPRYNQPQHF

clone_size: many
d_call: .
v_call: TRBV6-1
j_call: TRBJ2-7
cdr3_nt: TGTGCCAGCAGTGAATCCGGGGTCTACGAGCAGTACTTC
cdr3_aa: CASSESGVYEQYF

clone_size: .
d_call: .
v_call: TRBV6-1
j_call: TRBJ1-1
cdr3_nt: TGTGCCAGCAGTCGGTTGGGAGTAGACACTGAAGCTTTCTTT
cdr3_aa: CASSRLGVDTEAFF

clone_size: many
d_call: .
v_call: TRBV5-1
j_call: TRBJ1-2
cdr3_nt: TGCGCCAGCAGCCTATTGGGGGCCGACAATGGCTACACCTTC
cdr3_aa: CASSLLGADNGYTF

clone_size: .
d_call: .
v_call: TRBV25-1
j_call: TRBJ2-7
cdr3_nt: TGTGCCAGCAGTGGGTATGGACGGAATCGCTCCTACGAGCAGTACTTC
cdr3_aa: CASSGYGRNRSYEQYF

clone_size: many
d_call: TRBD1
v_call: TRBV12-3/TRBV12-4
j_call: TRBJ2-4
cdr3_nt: TGTGCCAGCAGTCCCGGGACAGTGCAAAACATTCAGTACTTC
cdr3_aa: CASSPGTVQNIQYF

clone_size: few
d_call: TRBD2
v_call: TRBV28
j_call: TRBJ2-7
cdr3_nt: TGTGCCAGCAGTTTGGCGCGGGGGGCAGGGACTTTCGGGTCCTACGAGCAGTACTTC
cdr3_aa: CASSLARGAGTFGSYEQYF

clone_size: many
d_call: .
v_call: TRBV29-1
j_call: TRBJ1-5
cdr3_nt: TGCAGCGTTGGGACACAGCCTAATCAGCCCCAGCATTTT
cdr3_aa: CSVGTQPNQPQHF

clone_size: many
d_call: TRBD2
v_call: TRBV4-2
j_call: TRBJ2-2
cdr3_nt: TGTGCCAGCAGCCCGGGGACTAGCGGTAGCACCGGGGAGCTGTTTTTT
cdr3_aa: CASSPGTSGSTGELFF

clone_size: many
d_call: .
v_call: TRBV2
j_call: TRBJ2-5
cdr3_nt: TGTGCCAGCACCGGGACCCTAGCGGAGACCCAGTACTTC
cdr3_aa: CASTGTLAETQYF

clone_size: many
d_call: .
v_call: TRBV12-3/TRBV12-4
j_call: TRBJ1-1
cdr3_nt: TGTGCCAGCAGCCTTACAGGGAGAGGTGAAGCTTTCTTT
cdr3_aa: CASSLTGRGEAFF

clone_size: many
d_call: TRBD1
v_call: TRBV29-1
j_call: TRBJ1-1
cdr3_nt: TGCAGCGTTGGAGGACAGGGGAACACTGAAGCTTTCTTT
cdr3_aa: CSVGGQGNTEAFF

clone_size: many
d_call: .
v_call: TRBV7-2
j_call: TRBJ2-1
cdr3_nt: TGTGCCAGCAGCTTAGGCGGCAGTCGGAATGAGCAGTTCTTC
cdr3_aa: CASSLGGSRNEQFF

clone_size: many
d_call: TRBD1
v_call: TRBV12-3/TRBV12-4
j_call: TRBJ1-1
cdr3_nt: TGTGCCAGCAGTCTACACCAAGACAGGGGAGGAGGAGCTTTCTTT
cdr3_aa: CASSLHQDRGGGAFF

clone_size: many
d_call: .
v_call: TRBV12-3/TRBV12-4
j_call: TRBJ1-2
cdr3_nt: TGTGCCAGCACCTTTAGAGGGGGGGTCTATGGCTACACCTTC
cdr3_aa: CASTFRGGVYGYTF

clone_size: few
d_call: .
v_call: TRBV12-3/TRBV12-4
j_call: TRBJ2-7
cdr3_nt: TGTGCCAGCACCTACAGGGCCGACGAGCAGTACTTC
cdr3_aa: CASTYRADEQYF

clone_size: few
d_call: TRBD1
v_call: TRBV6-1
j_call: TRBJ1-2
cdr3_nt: TGTGCCAGCAGTGAGACAGGGATAGCTAACTATGGCTACACCTTC
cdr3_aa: CASSETGIANYGYTF

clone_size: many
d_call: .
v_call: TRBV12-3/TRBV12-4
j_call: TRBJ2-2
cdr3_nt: TGTGCCAGCAGTCCCCCGCTGTTTACCGGGGGGCTGTTTTTT
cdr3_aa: CASSPPLFTGGLFF

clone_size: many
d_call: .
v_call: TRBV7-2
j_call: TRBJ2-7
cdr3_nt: TGTGCCAGCAGCCCGGGGGTCATCTACGAGCAGTACTTC
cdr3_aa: CASSPGVIYEQYF

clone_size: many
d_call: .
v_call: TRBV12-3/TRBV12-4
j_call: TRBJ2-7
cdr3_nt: TGTGCCAGCAGTTTAGTGGACAGTAGCTCCTACGAGCAGTACTTC
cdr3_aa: CASSLVDSSSYEQYF

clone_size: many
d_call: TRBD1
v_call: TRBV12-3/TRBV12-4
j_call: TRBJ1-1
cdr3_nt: TGTGCCAGCAGAACACAGGGGGTACCCGAAGCTTTCTTT
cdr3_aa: CASRTQGVPEAFF

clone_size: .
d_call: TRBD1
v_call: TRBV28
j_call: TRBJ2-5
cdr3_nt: TGTGCCAGCGTGTCAGGGGGCGAAGAGACCCAGTACTTC
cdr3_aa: CASVSGGEETQYF

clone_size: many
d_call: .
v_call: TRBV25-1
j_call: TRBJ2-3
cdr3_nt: TGTGCCAGCAGTCGGGGAGCCACAGATACGCAGTATTTT
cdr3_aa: CASSRGATDTQYF

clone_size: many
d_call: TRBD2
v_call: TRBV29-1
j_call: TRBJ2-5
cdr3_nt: TGCAGCGTTGAAGACCCGGGGGGTTTGGAGACCCAGTACTTC
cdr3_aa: CSVEDPGGLETQYF

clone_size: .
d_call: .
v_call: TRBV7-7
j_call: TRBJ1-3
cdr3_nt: TGTGCTAGCAGTAGGGGGACGTCTGGAAACACCATATATTTT
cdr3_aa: CASSRGTSGNTIYF

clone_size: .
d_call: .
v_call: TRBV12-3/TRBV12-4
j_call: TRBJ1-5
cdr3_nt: TGTGCCAGCAATAGGGTTAGCAATCAGCCCCAGCATTTT
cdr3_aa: CASNRVSNQPQHF

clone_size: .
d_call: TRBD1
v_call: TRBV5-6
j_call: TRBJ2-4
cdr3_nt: TGTGCCAGCAGCTCTTACAGGGGGCATCAGGACATTCAGTACTTC
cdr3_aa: CASSSYRGHQDIQYF

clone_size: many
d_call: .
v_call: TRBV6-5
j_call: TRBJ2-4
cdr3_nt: TGTGCCAGCAGTTACTCTTATGGAACCAAAAACATTCAGTACTTC
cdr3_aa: CASSYSYGTKNIQYF

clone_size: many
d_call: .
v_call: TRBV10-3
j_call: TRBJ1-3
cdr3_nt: TGTGCCATTGGGGGGCAAACTGGAAACACCATATATTTT
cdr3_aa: CAIGGQTGNTIYF

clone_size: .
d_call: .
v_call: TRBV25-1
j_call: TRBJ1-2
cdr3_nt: TGTGCCAGCCTGAAACAGGGAGGCGGCTACACCTTC
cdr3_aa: CASLKQGGGYTF

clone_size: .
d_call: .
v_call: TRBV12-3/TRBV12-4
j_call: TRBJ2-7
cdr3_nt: TGTGCCAGCAGCTCACGAACAGCTCACGAGCAGTACTTC
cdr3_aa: CASSSRTAHEQYF

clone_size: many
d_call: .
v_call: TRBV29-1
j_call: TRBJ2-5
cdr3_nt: TGCAGCGTTGTGGAGGGTCGAGAGACCCAGTACTTC
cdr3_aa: CSVVEGRETQYF

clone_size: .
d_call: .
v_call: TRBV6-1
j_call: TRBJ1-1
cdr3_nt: TGTGCCACCCTAAAAACGCGGGGATACACTGAAGCTTTCTTT
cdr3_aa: CATLKTRGYTEAFF

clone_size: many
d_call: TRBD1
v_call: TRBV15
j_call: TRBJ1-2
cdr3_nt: TGTGCCACCAGCAGAGATGGGACAGGGGTTAATGGCTACACCTTC
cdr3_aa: CATSRDGTGVNGYTF

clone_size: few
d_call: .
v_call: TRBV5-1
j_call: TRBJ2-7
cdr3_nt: TGCGCCAGCAGCTTAATAAAGACACCGACCGCCTACGAGCAGTACTTC
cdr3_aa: CASSLIKTPTAYEQYF

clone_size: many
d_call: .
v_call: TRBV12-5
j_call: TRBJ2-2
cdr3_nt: TGTGCTAGTGGGTCAAATACAGGGCCCGGGGAGCTGTTTTTT
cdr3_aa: CASGSNTGPGELFF

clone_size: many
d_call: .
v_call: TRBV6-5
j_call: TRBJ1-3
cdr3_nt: TGTGCCAGCAGTTACGATCCTGCGGTCTCTGGAAACACCATATATTTT
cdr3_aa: CASSYDPAVSGNTIYF

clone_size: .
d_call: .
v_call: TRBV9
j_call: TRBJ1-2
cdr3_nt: TGTGCCAGCGGCATCGGGACCGAGTATGGCTACACCTTC
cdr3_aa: CASGIGTEYGYTF

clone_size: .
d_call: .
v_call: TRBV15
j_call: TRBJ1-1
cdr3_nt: TGTGCCACCAGCGGTTCCCAGACGGGAAACACTGAAGCTTTCTTT
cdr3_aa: CATSGSQTGNTEAFF

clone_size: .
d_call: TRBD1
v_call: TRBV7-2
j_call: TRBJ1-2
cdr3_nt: TGTGCCAGCACCCCAGGGACAGTGGCATCTGTGGGCACCTTC
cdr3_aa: CASTPGTVASVGTF

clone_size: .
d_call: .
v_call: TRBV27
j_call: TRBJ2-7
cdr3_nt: TGTGCCAGCAGTTTGGATGGGGACGAGCAGTACTTC
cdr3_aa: CASSLDGDEQYF

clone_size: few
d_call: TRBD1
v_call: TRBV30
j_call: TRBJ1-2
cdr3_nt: TGTGCCTGGAGTTCCTACAGGGGTGGCTACACCTTC
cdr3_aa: CAWSSYRGGYTF

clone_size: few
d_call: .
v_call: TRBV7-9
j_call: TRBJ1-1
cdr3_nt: TGTGCCAGCAGCTCACTTTTGGGGGAGAACACTGAAGCTTTCTTT
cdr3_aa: CASSSLLGENTEAFF

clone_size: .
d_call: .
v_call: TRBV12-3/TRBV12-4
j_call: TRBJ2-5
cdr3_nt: TGTGCCAGCAGTTCCCCCCGCGGCGGGGAACAAGAGACCCAGTACTTC
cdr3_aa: CASSSPRGGEQETQYF

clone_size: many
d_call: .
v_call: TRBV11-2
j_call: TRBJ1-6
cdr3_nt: TGTGCCAGCAGCGTCAGGGGCTCCTATAATTCACCCCTCCACTTT
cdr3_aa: CASSVRGSYNSPLHF

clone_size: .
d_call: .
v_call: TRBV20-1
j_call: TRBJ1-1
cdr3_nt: TGCAGTGCTAGAGATGGGCTCATCACTGAAGCTTTCTTT
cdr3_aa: CSARDGLITEAFF

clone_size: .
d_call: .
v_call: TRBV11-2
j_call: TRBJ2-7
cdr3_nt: TGTGCCAGCAGCTTTTGGGGTTTCCACGAGCAGTACTTC
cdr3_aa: CASSFWGFHEQYF

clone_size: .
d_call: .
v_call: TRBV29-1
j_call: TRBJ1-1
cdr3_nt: TGCAGCGTTGAAGATCCCGCGGGGAACACTGAAGCTTTCTTT
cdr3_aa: CSVEDPAGNTEAFF

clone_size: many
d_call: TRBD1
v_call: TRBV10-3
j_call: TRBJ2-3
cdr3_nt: TGTGCCACCATAGAGACAGGGTTCAGCACAGATACGCAGTATTTT
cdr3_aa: CATIETGFSTDTQYF

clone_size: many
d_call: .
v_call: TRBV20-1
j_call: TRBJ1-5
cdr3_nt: TGCAGTGCTAGAGTCGGGACACGTAATCAGCCCCAGCATTTT
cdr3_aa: CSARVGTRNQPQHF